This TCR beta chain was documented in a study of tumor and adjacent non-tumor tissue in lung cancer. Study information: On average, productive TCRbeta reads reached about 4.17 million per sample. Study results and limitations: Tumor tissue had significantly higher TCR diversity than normal lung. Normal lung showed higher cumulative top 100 clone frequency than tumor.

A modified ARM-PCR protocol with three rounds of nested PCR amplified TCRbeta. TCRdb redid the calling of the multiplex PCR reads with MiXCR, one entry per CDR3 protein. The sample shows 50,000 or so distinct CDR3 sequences, roughly 69% of them seen only once. RNA was extracted from bulk tissue without any cell sorting. Distant lung tissue was collected more than 3 cm away from the tumor edge. Newly diagnosed lung cancer patients had thoracic surgery in China, August–late 2014, without prior chemotherapy. This clonotype was recorded a few times. The antigen is not known. At one boundary the junction diverges from the germline segment, which might be a read error. The CDR3 is 17 amino acids. CDR1 is MNHEY, CDR2 SVGEGT, per germline.

The sample was distant non-tumor lung tissue. The rearrangement links TRBV6-2 or TRBV6-3 to TRBJ2-1, with 8 bases matching TRBD2. The TCR sequence derives from an older woman with non-small cell lung cancer. The CDR3 loop is CVSTSPVLAGRDNEQFF. In DNA form, the CDR3 reads TGTGTCAGCACCAGTCCCGTTTTAGCGGGAAGGGATAATGAGCAGTTCTTC.